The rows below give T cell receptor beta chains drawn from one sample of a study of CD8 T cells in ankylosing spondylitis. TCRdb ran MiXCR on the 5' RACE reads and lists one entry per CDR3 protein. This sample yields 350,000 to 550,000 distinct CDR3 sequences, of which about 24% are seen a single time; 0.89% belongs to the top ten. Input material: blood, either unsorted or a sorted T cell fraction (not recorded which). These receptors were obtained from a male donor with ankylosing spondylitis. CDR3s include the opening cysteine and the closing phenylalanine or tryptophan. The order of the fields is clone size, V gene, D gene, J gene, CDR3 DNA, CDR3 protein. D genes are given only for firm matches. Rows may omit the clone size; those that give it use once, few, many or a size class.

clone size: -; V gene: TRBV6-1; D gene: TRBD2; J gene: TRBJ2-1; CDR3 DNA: TGTGCCAGCAGGGAACTAGCGGGAGGGTACAATGAGCAGTTCTTC; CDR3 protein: CASRELAGGYNEQFF
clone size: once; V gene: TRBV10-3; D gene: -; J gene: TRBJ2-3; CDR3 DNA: TGTGCCAGCAAACCGGGACACAGCACAGATACGCAGTATTTT; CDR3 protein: CASKPGHSTDTQYF
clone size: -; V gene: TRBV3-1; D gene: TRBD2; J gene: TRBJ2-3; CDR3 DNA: TGTGCCAGCAGCCAAGATCGGAGCGGGAGGGGGATAGATACGCAGTATTTT; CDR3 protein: CASSQDRSGRGIDTQYF
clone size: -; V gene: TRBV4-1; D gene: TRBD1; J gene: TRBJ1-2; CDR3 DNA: TGCGCCAGCAGCCAAGATACAGGGGGCGCCTATGGCTACACCTTC; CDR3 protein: CASSQDTGGAYGYTF
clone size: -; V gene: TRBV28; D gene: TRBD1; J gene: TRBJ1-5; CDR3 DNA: TGTGCCAGCAGTACTCGCGACAGGGGGCGCAGCAATCAGCCCCAGCATTTT; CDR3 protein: CASSTRDRGRSNQPQHF
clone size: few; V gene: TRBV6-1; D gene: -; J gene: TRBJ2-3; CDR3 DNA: TGTGCCAGCAGTAGGGGGGACGTCACAGATACGCAGTATTTT; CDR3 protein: CASSRGDVTDTQYF
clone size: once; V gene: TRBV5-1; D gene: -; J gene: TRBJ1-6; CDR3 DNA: TGCGCCAGCAGAAGATCTGCAAATTCACCCCTCCACTTT; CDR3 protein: CASRRSANSPLHF
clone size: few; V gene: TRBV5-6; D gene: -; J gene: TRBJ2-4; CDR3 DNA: TGTGCCAGCAGCCCCAATAGGGGTCCGGGGACTCTAGCCAAAAACATTCAGTACTTC; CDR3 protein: CASSPNRGPGTLAKNIQYF
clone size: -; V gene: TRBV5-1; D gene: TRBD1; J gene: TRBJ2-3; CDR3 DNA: TGCGCCAGCAGCTCCCGACAGGGGGTAGCAGATACGCAGTATTTT; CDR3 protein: CASSSRQGVADTQYF
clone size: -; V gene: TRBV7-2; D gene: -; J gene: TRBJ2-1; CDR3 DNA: TGTGCCAGCAGCTTACGGGATGGCAATGAGCAGTTCTTC; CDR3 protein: CASSLRDGNEQFF
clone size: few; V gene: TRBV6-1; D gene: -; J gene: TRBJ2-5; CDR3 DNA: TGTGCCAGCAGTGAAGGGAACGGGATAGAGACCCAGTACTTC; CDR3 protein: CASSEGNGIETQYF
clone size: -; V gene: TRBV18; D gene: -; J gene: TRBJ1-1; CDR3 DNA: TGTGCCAGCTCACCAGGACGAGGGGAGGCTGAAGCTTTCTTT; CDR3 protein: CASSPGRGEAEAFF
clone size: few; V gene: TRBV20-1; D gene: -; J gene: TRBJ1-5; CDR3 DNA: TGCAGTGCTAGTGGGGGAATGGGCGAAAATCAGCCCCAGCATTTT; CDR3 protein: CSASGGMGENQPQHF
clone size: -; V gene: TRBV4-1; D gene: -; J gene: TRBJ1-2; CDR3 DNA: TGCGCCAGCAGCCAAACAGCCTTCTATGGCTACACCTTC; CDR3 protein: CASSQTAFYGYTF
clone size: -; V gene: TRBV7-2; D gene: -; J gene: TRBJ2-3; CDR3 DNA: TGTGCCAGCAGCTTATACCGAGGGGCAGATACGCAGTATTTT; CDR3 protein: CASSLYRGADTQYF
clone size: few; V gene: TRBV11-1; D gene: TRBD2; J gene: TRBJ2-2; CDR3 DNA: TGTGCCAGCAGCCCCGGATTGGATAGCGGGAGTGACACCGGGGAGCTGTTTTTT; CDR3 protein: CASSPGLDSGSDTGELFF
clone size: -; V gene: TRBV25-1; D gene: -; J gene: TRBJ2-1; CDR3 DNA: TGTGCCAGCAGTGACCCCCTTAGTAGGGGGTCCTCCTACAATGAGCAGTTCTTC; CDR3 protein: CASSDPLSRGSSYNEQFF
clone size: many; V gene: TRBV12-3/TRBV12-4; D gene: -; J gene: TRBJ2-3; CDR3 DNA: TGTGCCAGCAGTTTAGATCCGGGAACAGATACGCAGTATTTT; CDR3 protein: CASSLDPGTDTQYF
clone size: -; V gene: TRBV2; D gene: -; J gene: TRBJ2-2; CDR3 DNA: TGTGCCAGCAGCGCTTCGGGACAGAACACCGGGGAGCTGTTTTTT; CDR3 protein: CASSASGQNTGELFF
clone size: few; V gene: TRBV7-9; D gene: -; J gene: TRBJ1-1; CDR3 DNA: TGTGCCAGCAGCTTAGCTCGGACTCTGAACACTGAAGCTTTCTTT; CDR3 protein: CASSLARTLNTEAFF
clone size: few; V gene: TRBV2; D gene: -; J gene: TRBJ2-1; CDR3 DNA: TGTGCCAGCAAAGTACAGCAACGGGCTTACAATGAGCAGTTCTTC; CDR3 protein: CASKVQQRAYNEQFF
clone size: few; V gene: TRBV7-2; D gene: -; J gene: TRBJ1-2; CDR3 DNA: TGTGCCAGCAGCCTAGGGATTTCTAACTATGGCTACACCTTC; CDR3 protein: CASSLGISNYGYTF
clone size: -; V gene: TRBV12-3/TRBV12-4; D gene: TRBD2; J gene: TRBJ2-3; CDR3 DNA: TGTGCCAGCAGTTTCCGACTAGCGGGGTTAGGGGATACGCAGTATTTT; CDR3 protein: CASSFRLAGLGDTQYF
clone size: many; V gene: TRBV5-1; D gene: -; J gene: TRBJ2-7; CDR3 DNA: TGCGCCAGCAGCTTGGCGTCCCCAGCGGTCAACGAGCAGTACTTC; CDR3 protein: CASSLASPAVNEQYF
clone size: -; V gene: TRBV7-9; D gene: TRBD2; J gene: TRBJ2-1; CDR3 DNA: TGTGCCAGCAGCATCGGGACTAGTGAGGAGCAGTTCTTC; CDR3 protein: CASSIGTSEEQFF
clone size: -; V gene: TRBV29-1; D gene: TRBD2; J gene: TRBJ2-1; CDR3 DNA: TGCAGCGCCGCCGGGACTAGCGGGACGAATGAGCAGTTCTTC; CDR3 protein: CSAAGTSGTNEQFF
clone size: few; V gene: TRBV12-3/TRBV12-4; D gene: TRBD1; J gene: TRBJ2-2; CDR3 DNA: TGTGCCAGCAGTCAGGGGGCGCGGGCCGGGGAGCTGTTTTTT; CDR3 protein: CASSQGARAGELFF
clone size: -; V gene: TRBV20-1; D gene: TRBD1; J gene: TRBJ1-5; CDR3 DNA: TGCAGTGCACTGGGACAGATAAGCAATCAGCCCCAGCATTTT; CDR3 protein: CSALGQISNQPQHF
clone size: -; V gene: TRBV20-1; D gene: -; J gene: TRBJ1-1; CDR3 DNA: TGCAGTGCTAGTCTACGGGCAGGGTCTAGGGTCACTGAAGCTTTCTTT; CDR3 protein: CSASLRAGSRVTEAFF
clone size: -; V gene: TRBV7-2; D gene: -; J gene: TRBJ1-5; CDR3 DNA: TGTGCCAGCAGCTTAAGGGAGGGTTCGGATCAGCCCCAGCATTTT; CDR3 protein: CASSLREGSDQPQHF
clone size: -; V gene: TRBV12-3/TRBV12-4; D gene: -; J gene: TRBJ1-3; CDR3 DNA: TGTGCCAGCAGTTTCAGGGAGGGAAACACCATATATTTT; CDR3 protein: CASSFREGNTIYF
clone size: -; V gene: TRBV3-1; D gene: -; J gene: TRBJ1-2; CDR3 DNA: TGTGCCAGCAGCCAAAGGGACTTTGCGGGCTACACCTTC; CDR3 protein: CASSQRDFAGYTF
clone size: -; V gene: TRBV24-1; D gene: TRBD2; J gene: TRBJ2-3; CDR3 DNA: TGTGCCACCAGTGATTTGCTCGGCGGGAGGGCCGGTACGCAGTATTTT; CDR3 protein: CATSDLLGGRAGTQYF
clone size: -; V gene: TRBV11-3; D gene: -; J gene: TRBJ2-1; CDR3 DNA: TGTGCCAGCAGCTTCACGGGCCAGGCTTTCAGTGAGCAGTTCTTC; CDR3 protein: CASSFTGQAFSEQFF
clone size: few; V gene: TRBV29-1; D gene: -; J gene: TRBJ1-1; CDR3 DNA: TGCAGCGTTCGACTGCATCAAGGGTACACTGAAGCTTTCTTT; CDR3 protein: CSVRLHQGYTEAFF
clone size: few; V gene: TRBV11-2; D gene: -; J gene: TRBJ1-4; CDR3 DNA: TGTGCCAGCAGCTTCTCGTGGGGATCTGAAAAACTGTTTTTT; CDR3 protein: CASSFSWGSEKLFF